This TCR beta chain was captured by sequencing in a study of cytomegalovirus exposure and HLA in healthy donors (TCRdb year 2017). Notes on the research overall: In an earlier analysis of 587 of the donors, 250 to 300 Gb of sequence data and some 120 million unique TCR beta sequences from roughly 190 million T cells were reported. Roughly 320 gigabases of sequencing data and around 90 million unique TCR sequences made up an early release that covered nearly 650 HLA-typed donors. Of the roughly 410 genotyped donors, 81% were placed in the genetic ancestry cluster associated with self-reported Caucasian donors. The study was designed to test whether signatures of past pathogen exposure could be identified by cataloging public T cell receptors. Using immunosequencing, the study profiled T cell repertoires from fewer than 700 subjects and related those repertoires to cytomegalovirus serostatus. Along with the roughly 700-subject first cohort, a separate validation cohort of over a hundred different subjects was used. High-throughput TCR immunosequencing, statistical association of individual TCRs with disease status, and machine learning were combined to predict cytomegalovirus infection status. A later analysis re-analyzed previously published TCR beta repertoires from 666 donors and added high-resolution HLA genotyping to study TCR occurrence patterns. In the later analysis, no new phenotypic data were used to find candidate immune exposures; instead, reliance was placed on TCR beta sequences and their occurrence across donors. In an earlier analysis of roughly 600 of the donors, high-throughput TCR beta sequencing was used to judge whether each TCR beta V gene segment behaved as functional or pseudogenic. Alongside the repertoire data, information on donor age, sex, ethnicity and CMV serostatus was compiled. Genome-wide SNP genotypes for about 65% of the roughly 700 donors were used in a later genetic analysis, which treated that subset as a discovery cohort. All discovery cohort repertoires had been generated using a single sequencing platform. HLA typing included class I and class II loci at four-digit resolution. Typing coverage varied by locus: about 620-630 donors for A, B, C, DRB1 and DQB1; approximately 520 for DQA1; more than 600 for DPA1; more than 450 for DPB1. Roughly 5 DR-DQ haplotypes were handled as single units for association and clustering, since linkage in the cohort was strong. Across approximately 400 genotyped donors of the cohort, an average of roughly 200,000 unique TCR beta nucleotide sequences per donor were sequenced, and approximately 19% of those sequences were non-productive.

CDR1 LNHDA and CDR2 SQIVND are derived from the germline V gene (reference sequence). The CDR3 runs 10 amino acids, cysteine and phenylalanine included. Only CDR3 DNA is held: 30 bases, read in frame from base 1. Comment on this clone: It has no known antigen specificity. Relative to the germline gene, one junction end is altered; a read error may explain this.

The paper's findings and limits, for the study overall: Most TCR sequences were seen in very few donors, while some public TCRs were found in many individuals. Several of the top co-occurrence clusters appeared to be linked to parvovirus B19, influenza, CMV and Epstein-Barr virus, according to a later analysis. At a false discovery rate of 0.05, a later analysis linked around 15,000 TCR beta sequences to specific HLA alleles. Some IMGT-functional V segments, including TRBV6-2 and TRBV6-3, could not be told apart with the 87-base-pair reads, so those segments were excluded. The study gave a list of roughly 150 TCR beta chains associated with cytomegalovirus. In a later genetic analysis, a missense DCLRE1C variant was associated with V-gene and J-gene trimming of TCR beta chains, and the association was replicated in an independent cohort. For the cohort, immune exposure information was limited to CMV serostatus. Compared with the approximately 600-donor mean, donors in an Asian-associated ancestry cluster had fewer N-insertions in productive TCRs, according to a later genetic analysis. According to a later analysis, TCR association rates differed among HLA loci, with DRB1 alleles showing the most associated TCRs and HLA-C alleles showing the fewest. Strong co-occurrence of HLA alleles, especially DR and DQ, made assigning TCR associations to individual alleles difficult. The cohort was sequenced for TCR beta chains only, and without alpha or paired-chain data the features that could be detected were limited. Linkage disequilibrium might explain the correlated functional status among segregating V segments, but an unknown experimental factor could not be excluded. A few of the identified cytomegalovirus-associated TCR beta chains were confirmed in vitro to be specific for cytomegalovirus antigens. A cluster of highly shared sequence variants was judged likely to represent a technical artifact of the sequencing pipeline. Most CMV-associated TCR beta chains appeared to be HLA-restricted in a later analysis, and the HLA associations seemed to be driven largely by CMV exposure. In both the original and validation cohorts, the classifier was reported to diagnose cytomegalovirus status with high specificity and sensitivity. Because counts were too low, under 20 rarely observed V segments, including chromosome 9 orphons, were left out of the earlier analysis of some 640 of the donors. In a later analysis, HLA-associated TCR beta chains showed more clonal expansion and lower generation probabilities than non-associated chains that were equally common. A further reported finding was that TCR beta sequences accurately predicted the HLA-A and HLA-B alleles for most subjects in the first cohort. According to the authors, the approach could potentially be generalized to other disease states and immunological phenotypes. Presence/absence analyses assumed roughly uniform sequencing depth across donors, an assumption that may not hold. Because some donors lacked HLA typing at each locus, the association tests relied only on the typed subset. Broadly in line with IMGT annotations, most TCR beta V segments showed up in productive rearrangements about 90% or about 30% of the time in an earlier analysis of 587 of the donors.

The cohort comprised some 700 healthy bone marrow donors. Cohort members were all nominally healthy when sampled, although unrecorded immune exposures were likely present. The donor was CMV seropositive and belonged to the group of more than 250 seropositive cohort members. A peripheral blood sample was provided by each donor, and peripheral blood mononuclear cells were used for TCR beta sequencing. The Qiagen DNeasy Blood Extraction Kit was used to extract genomic DNA from the blood cell samples. The method was the immunoSEQ multiplex PCR assay. For the multiplex PCR, a mixture combining 60 forward primers for TCR Vbeta segments and 13 reverse primers for TCR Jbeta segments was used. The CDR3 region of rearranged TCR beta genes was amplified from genomic DNA with a multiplex PCR assay. The amplified TCR beta libraries were sequenced on the Illumina HiSeq System as 87-base-pair reads. As for the authors' bioinformatics: A later analysis counted about 80 million unique TCR beta chains across the 690 or so repertoires, and 10 million to 12 million of these chains were shared by at least two donors. Raw reads were error-corrected and collapsed into unique sequences by a nearest-neighbor algorithm in which closely related sequences were merged to remove PCR and sequencing errors. Alignment of CDR3 sequences to IMGT reference sequences was used to assign V, D and J gene segments. For a sequence to be retained, at least a six-nucleotide match to both a V gene segment and a J gene segment was required. Rearrangements were classified as productive when the CDR3 lacked stop codons and remained in frame with V and J, and all other rearrangements were classified as non-productive. Following IMGT convention, CDR3 was defined as the stretch from the second conserved V-encoded cysteine up to the conserved J-encoded phenylalanine. The earlier analysis of 450 to 750 of the donors excluded any sequence lacking an unambiguous match to a single V gene segment. An earlier analysis of roughly 590 of the donors called V segments functional above 56.7% productive rearrangements and segregating when the between-donor standard deviation exceeded 5%. A statistical classification framework was developed to diagnose cytomegalovirus status using the catalog of TCR beta chain sequences. In a later analysis, TCR nucleotide sequences were compared against IMGT/GENE-DB human TR gene sequences so that V and J genes could be assigned. In a later analysis, CDR3 sequences and most-parsimonious VDJ recombination scenarios were assigned using the TCRdist pipeline. In a later analysis, each TCR beta chain was defined by its CDR3 amino acid sequence together with its V-gene family, and reads lacking a unique V-gene family were excluded. To address suspected cross-contamination and a sequencing artifact, a later analysis removed some 620 highly shared, low-generation-probability nucleotide sequences. A later analysis calculated a clonal expansion index for each public chain from normalized within-repertoire ranks of inferred template counts. In a later analysis, generation probabilities were computed using a VDJ recombination model fitted to out-of-frame rearrangements, and the results were checked against IGoR. A later analysis scored TCR-TCR, TCR-HLA and TCR-CMV co-occurrence with hypergeometric tests, applying a repertoire-size bias correction to TCR pairs. A later analysis estimated false discovery rates by permuting HLA or CMV assignments 20 times. In a later analysis, co-occurring TCRs were grouped using DBSCAN, with TCRdist sequence similarity added in when clustering inside HLA-allele-positive subsets. Co-occurrence clustering excluded repertoires with fewer than 30,000 or more than 120,000 public chains, plus five with anomalous nucleotide sharing. TCRdb took this table from immuneACCESS and kept in-frame rearrangements with V and J called. Such tables lack part of the clones; where checked against another copy, unresolved V genes explain under half of the gap, and the rest is unexplained. V and J calls plus clone size are reproduced from that table; the DNA served to infer D and trimming. Counted in this sample were over 100,000 clones; 65% to 80% of them appeared once. The top ten clones comprise 4.8% of the sample.

The TCR originated in a man between 25 and 39 years old in good health and CMV-seropositive. Recombination joined TRBV19 with TRBJ1-2, with the D gene not clear enough to name. Sequenced material: PBMCs. CDR3 protein: CASSEDGYPF. The DNA sequence follows: TGTGCCAGTAGCGAGGATGGCTACCCCTTC.